Presented here are 20 T cell receptor beta chains from one specimen sequenced in a study of chemoradiotherapy in HPV16-positive cancers. Produced via immunoSEQ multiplex PCR; TCRdb's table is partial and in-frame only. The data show some 5,200 clones, with roughly 80% seen just once and approximately 38% held by the top ten. The sample was collected from a patient who underwent chemoradiotherapy. These receptors all come from a human donor with HPV-associated anogenital cancer.

The chain combines TRBV28 with TRBJ1-1; D call uncertain. The CDR3 has 12 amino acids. Trimming cost V 8 bases and J 2 bases, with 9 bases left between them. Germline V CDR1 and CDR2: MDHEN, SYDVKM. The CDR3 DNA sequence: TGTGCCAGCCGGGATCGTAACACTGAAGCTTTCTTT. Its protein product is CASRDRNTEAFF. The complete variable domain, with remaining parts taken from reference TRBV28 and TRBJ1-1, reads DVKVTQSSRYLVKRTGEKVFLECVQDMDHENMFWYRQDPGLGLRLIYFSYDVKMKEKGDIPEGYSVSREKKERFSLILESASTNQTSMYLCASRDRNTEAFFGQGTRLTVV.

The gene calls are TRBV11-2 and TRBJ2-1, with TRBD2 matching 7 bases. The length of the CDR3 is 15 residues. Germline V CDR1 and CDR2: SGHAT, FQNNGV. The trim removed 1 base at V and 4 bases at J, leaving 4 bases unmatched. CDR3 DNA sequence: TGTGCCAGCAGCTTAGTGGGACTACGTTACAATGAGCAGTTCTTC. This gives the protein CASSLVGLRYNEQFF.

This clone was observed a few times. V and J are TRBV19 and TRBJ1-2; 7 nucleotides match TRBD1. With V trimmed by 6 bases and J by 4 bases, 8 bases remained unmatched. The CDR3 is 14 amino acids. Per the germline V gene, CDR1 is LNHDA and CDR2 is SQIVND (reference sequence). The CDR3 bases are TGTGCCAGTAGGGAACCGACAGGGCTCTATGGCTACACCTTC. It codes for CASREPTGLYGYTF.

The V and J genes are TRBV19 and TRBJ2-1; D might be TRBD2 (5 bases). Germline V gene sequence: CDR1 LNHDA, CDR2 SQIVND (reference sequence). Trimming removed 5 bases from V and 3 bases from J, with 11 bases in between. CDR3 length: 14 residues. This CDR3 reads CASSLRGGYNEQFF. Written as DNA, the CDR3 is TGTGCCAGTAGTCTCCGTGGAGGCTACAATGAGCAGTTCTTC.

The chain joins TRBV6-1 to TRBJ1-6; TRBD1 is a possible D gene (6 bases). CDR3 length: 14 residues. The ends were cut back, 5 bases at V and 14 bases at J, with 19 bases in the middle. The germline gives CDR1 MNHNS, CDR2 SASEGT. The CDR3 sequence is CASSKGQPSPTLHF. The CDR3 DNA follows: TGTGCCAGCAGTAAAGGACAGCCCTCTCCCACCCTCCACTTT.

CDR3 in amino acids: CASNTRTGTGEQYF. As DNA, the CDR3 is TGCGCCAGCAATACCAGGACAGGCACAGGCGAGCAGTACTTC. The chain recombines TRBV5-1 with TRBJ2-7, with TRBD1 matching 7 bases. CDR3 length: 14 residues. J was trimmed by 6 bases and V by 6 bases; bases with no gene match: 12. Germline CDR1 and CDR2: SGHRS and YFSETQ. The complete variable domain, with remaining parts taken from reference TRBV5-1 and TRBJ2-7, reads KAGVTQTPRYLIKTRGQQVTLSCSPISGHRSVSWYQQTPGQGLQFLFEYFSETQRNKGNFPGRFSGRQFSNSRSEMNVSTLELGDSALYLCASNTRTGTGEQYFGPGTRLTVT.

This rearrangement joins TRBV2 to TRBJ2-5, with D maybe TRBD1 (5 bases). Germline CDR1 SNHLY, CDR2 FYNNEI. CDR3 length: 13 amino acids. Trimming removed 4 bases at V and 3 bases at J, with 9 bases between. The CDR3 region has the DNA TGTGCCAGCAGTGTTGAAGGGGAAGAGACCCAGTACTTC. This encodes CASSVEGEETQYF.

The chain joins TRBV5-4 to TRBJ2-3, with TRBD2 matching over 7 bases. The CDR3 has 17 amino acids. Germline V CDR1 and CDR2: SGHNT, YYREEE (reference sequence). Trimming removed 2 bases from V and 0 bases from J; junction bases left unmatched: 9. As DNA, the CDR3 is TGTGCCAGCAGCTTAGCTCTTCGGGAGGCTAGCACAGATACGCAGTATTTT. This translates into CASSLALREASTDTQYF.

V is TRBV6-1 and J is TRBJ2-3, with TRBD2 as a possible D gene (6 bases). V dropped 0 bases and J dropped 1 base, with 11 bases sitting between them. Germline CDR1 and CDR2: MNHNS and SASEGT. The CDR3 consists of 16 residues. Here the CDR3 reads CASSEARGPRTDTQYF. CDR3 nucleotide sequence: TGTGCCAGCAGTGAAGCGCGGGGACCACGCACAGATACGCAGTATTTT.

This rearrangement joins TRBV6-1 to TRBJ2-7; D is possibly TRBD1 (6 bases). The V end lost 8 bases, the J end lost 1 base, and 18 bases lay between the germline ends. Germline-derived CDR1 and CDR2 are MNHNS and SASEGT. The CDR3 sequence is 15 residues long. CDR3 DNA sequence: TGTGCCAGCCATGTGGGACAAAGAATTTCCTACGAGCAGTACTTC. Translating gives CASHVGQRISYEQYF.

The chain uses TRBV7-2 and TRBJ2-1; 7 positions match TRBD2. Germline CDR1 and CDR2: SGHTA and FQGNSA. V shed 4 bases and J 7 bases; nucleotides not matched to a gene: 13. The CDR3 is 16 residues long. CDR3 in amino acids: CASSWGGAIIGNEQFF. The CDR3 DNA is TGTGCCAGCAGCTGGGGAGGGGCGATAATAGGGAATGAGCAGTTCTTC.

This sequence joins TRBV5-1 and TRBJ1-1; D is ambiguous. CDR3 length equals 15 residues. CDR1 and CDR2 (germline): SGHRS, YFSETQ. Trimming removed 5 bases at V and 1 base at J, with 15 bases between. The CDR3 loop reads CASSPRAAGNTEAFF. Here the CDR3 DNA reads TGCGCCAGCAGTCCTCGCGCCGCAGGGAACACTGAAGCTTTCTTT.

The V call is TRBV5-1, the J call TRBJ1-4; TRBD1 matches 9 bases. Germline trimming cut 0 bases from V and 4 bases from J; bases unmatched to any gene: 4. Germline CDR1 reads SGHRS; CDR2 reads YFSETQ. This CDR3 has 16 amino acids. The CDR3 loop is CASSLDRGLGNEKLFF. In DNA form, the CDR3 reads TGCGCCAGCAGCTTGGACAGGGGGCTTGGTAATGAAAAACTGTTTTTT.

The chain is built from TRBV6-1 and TRBJ2-1; tentatively, D is TRBD2 (7 bases). Germline V lookup: CDR1 MNHNS, CDR2 SASEGT. Trimming shortened V by 4 bases and J by 10 bases, and 20 bases separated the two germline ends. This CDR3 has 15 residues. The CDR3 loop is CASSGRGRSGREQFF. Here the CDR3 DNA reads TGTGCCAGCAGTGGGCGGGGGCGTTCGGGAAGGGAGCAGTTCTTC.

This clone was observed a handful of times. The genes are TRBV7-6 and TRBJ1-3; D is perhaps TRBD1 (6 bases). The germline V gene encodes CDR1 SGHVS and CDR2 FNYEAQ. The ends were cut back, 5 bases at V and 4 bases at J, with 12 bases in the middle. CDR3 length: 14 amino acids. The CDR3 DNA sequence: TGTGCCAGCAGCCCGGACGGGGGCGGAAACACCATATATTTT. Protein sequence: CASSPDGGGNTIYF.

The V gene is TRBV21-1, the J gene TRBJ1-2; TRBD1 is taken as the D call from the table, unchecked against the DNA. TRBV21-1 is a listed pseudogene. CDR3 length equals 20 residues. CDR3 sequence: CASSKAPPNSTGAFDYGYTF. CDR3 DNA sequence: TGTGCCAGCAGCAAAGCCCCGCCCAATTCGACAGGGGCGTTCGACTATGGCTACACCTTC.

The chain joins TRBV6-1 to TRBJ1-2; D is ambiguous. Germline V lookup: CDR1 MNHNS, CDR2 SASEGT. V lost 6 bases and J lost 2, with 10 bases in between. The CDR3 runs 13 residues. The CDR3 protein is CASSPEGNYGYTF. The CDR3 nucleotides are TGTGCCAGCAGCCCCGAAGGAAACTATGGCTACACCTTC.

The chain joins TRBV2 to TRBJ2-7; D perhaps matches TRBD1 (6 bases). Trimming cost V 6 bases and J 3 bases, with 15 bases left between them. CDR3 length: 14 amino acids. Germline V lookup: CDR1 SNHLY, CDR2 FYNNEI. CDR3 sequence reads: CASRRTAEDYEQYF. In DNA form, the CDR3 reads TGTGCCAGCAGGAGGACAGCAGAAGACTACGAGCAGTACTTC.

The chain uses TRBV19 and TRBJ1-1; D not certain. Trimming pared 3 bases from V and 6 bases from J, leaving 11 bases between. Germline V gives CDR1 LNHDA, CDR2 SQIVND (reference sequence). This CDR3 comprises 13 residues. The CDR3 loop reads CASSIRDRAEAFF. The CDR3 DNA sequence: TGTGCCAGTAGTATCCGGGATAGGGCTGAAGCTTTCTTT.

The table lists this clone with a count of one. CDR3 protein: CASSSTRILAGGYNEQFF. The CDR3 nucleotides read TGTGCCAGCAGCTCAACACGAATCCTAGCGGGGGGGTACAATGAGCAGTTCTTC. The chain links TRBV7-9 to TRBJ2-1; 12 bases align to TRBD2. Germline V gene sequence: CDR1 SEHNR, CDR2 FQNEAQ (reference sequence). The CDR3 length is 18 residues. The J segment lost 4 bases and the V segment lost 4 bases, leaving 11 bases of the junction unmatched.